One sample yielded the 26 T cell receptor beta chains listed below, sequenced in a study of OX40 agonist ivuxolimab in advanced cancers. TCRdb's copy holds only in-frame clones and misses some; the assay was immunoSEQ multiplex PCR. This table holds some 96,000 clones, 85% to 95% found once. The sample consisted of CD4+ or CD8+ T cells sorted from blood, taken in a trial of the OX40 agonist ivuxolimab. Receptors originate from an adult with an advanced solid tumor such as melanoma, head and neck, liver or kidney cancer.

The V gene is TRBV2, the J gene TRBJ1-1; 7 bases agree with TRBD1. CDR3 length: 13 amino acids. After removal of 9 bases from V and 6 bases from J, the junction contained 10 bases not matched to a gene. Germline loops: CDR1 SNHLY, CDR2 FYNNEI. Here the CDR3 DNA reads TGTGCCAGGCGACAGGGATCCCCCGCTGAAGCTTTCTTT. This codes for CARRQGSPAEAFF.

The rearrangement uses TRBV11-2 and TRBJ1-1, with D unclear. The CDR3 spans 15 residues. Germline CDR1 SGHAT, CDR2 FQNNGV. Between the trimmed V and J ends, which lost 3 bases and 1 base, there was a span of 12 bases. The CDR3 DNA reads as TGTGCCAGCAGCTTGGCTGGGTGGTCGAACACTGAAGCTTTCTTT. Amino acids: CASSLAGWSNTEAFF.

The V and J genes are TRBV7-2 and TRBJ2-1; TRBD2 matches 9 bases. CDR1 is SGHTA, CDR2 FQGNSA, per germline. J was trimmed by 6 bases and V by 5 bases; bases with no gene match: 8. This CDR3 has 15 amino acids. CDR3 residues: CASSPRLAGSNEQFF. CDR3 DNA sequence: TGTGCCAGCAGCCCGAGGCTAGCGGGGAGCAATGAGCAGTTCTTC.

The chain has TRBV5-6 and TRBJ2-3; D is undetermined. The germline V gene encodes CDR1 SGHDT and CDR2 YYEEEE. The germline V and J ends were trimmed by 5 bases and 3 bases, with 10 bases remaining between them. The CDR3 is 13 amino acids. CDR3 nucleotide sequence: TGTGCCAGCAGTCTCAGAGGAACAGATACGCAGTATTTT. Translation: CASSLRGTDTQYF.

The J gene is TRBJ1-1, the V gene TRBV9; TRBD1 agrees at 7 bases. J was trimmed by 5 bases and V by 0 bases; bases with no gene match: 7. Germline CDR1 and CDR2: SGDLS and YYNGEE. The CDR3 is 15 residues long. In nucleotides, the CDR3 is TGTGCCAGCAGCGTAGTCCTATCGACAGGGACTGAAGCTTTCTTT. Translation: CASSVVLSTGTEAFF.

The V call is TRBV9, the J call TRBJ2-7, with a possible D match to TRBD2 (7 bases). Deletions cut 4 bases from V and 5 bases from J, with 16 bases between. The CDR3 has 14 amino acids. CDR1 is SGDLS, CDR2 YYNGEE, per germline. The CDR3 region is CASSTGGGAHEQYF. CDR3 nucleotide sequence: TGTGCCAGCAGCACCGGTGGGGGGGCCCACGAGCAGTACTTC. Using reference TRBV9 and TRBJ2-7 for the parts outside the CDR3, the full variable domain is DSGVTQTPKHLITATGQRVTLRCSPRSGDLSVYWYQQSLDQGLQFLIQYYNGEERAKGNILERFSAQQFPDLHSELNLSSLELGDSALYFCASSTGGGAHEQYFGPGTRLTVT.

This clone is a singleton in its sample. CDR3 protein: CASSQDAKQETQYF. CDR3 in DNA: TGTGCCAGCAGCCAAGATGCCAAGCAAGAGACCCAGTACTTC. This chain uses TRBV4-2 with TRBJ2-5, with D hard to call. The germline gives CDR1 LGHNA, CDR2 YNFKEQ. This CDR3 is built from 14 residues. V lost 0 bases and J lost 2, with 7 bases in between.

The chain employs TRBV9 and TRBJ1-2; D is undetermined. The CDR3 totals 11 residues. The germline CDR1 and CDR2 sequences are SGDLS and YYNGEE. Trimming took off 7 bases at V and 7 bases at J, with 11 bases between the two ends. CDR3 amino acids: CASLGGGGYTF. The CDR3 DNA follows: TGTGCCAGCTTGGGCGGCGGTGGCTACACCTTC.

This sequence joins TRBV19 and TRBJ2-7; D might be TRBD1 (6 bases). Per germline, CDR1 LNHDA and CDR2 SQIVND (reference sequence). CDR3 length equals 13 residues. V was cut by 7 bases and J by 2 bases, with 12 bases left in between. The CDR3: CASKGDGTYEQYF. In nucleotides, the CDR3 is TGTGCCAGTAAGGGGGACGGTACCTACGAGCAGTACTTC.

V and J are TRBV2 and TRBJ2-7; TRBD1 might be the D (5 bases). This CDR3 region has 13 residues. Germline V lookup: CDR1 SNHLY, CDR2 FYNNEI. V lost 5 bases and J lost 2, with 10 bases in between. The CDR3 DNA sequence: TGTGCCAGCAGTCTGACAGAGACCTACGAGCAGTACTTC. It specifies CASSLTETYEQYF.

J is TRBJ2-1 and V is TRBV11-2; 10 bases line up with TRBD2. Germline assignment: CDR1 SGHAT and CDR2 FQNNGV. The CDR3 spans 15 residues. J was trimmed by 6 bases and V by 1 base; bases with no gene match: 3. CDR3 in amino acids: CASSLGAGGINEQFF. For the CDR3, the DNA is TGTGCCAGCAGCTTAGGAGCGGGAGGGATCAATGAGCAGTTCTTC.

The chain joins TRBV2 to TRBJ2-7; D is possibly TRBD2 (5 bases). This CDR3 has 14 residues. Germline CDR1 and CDR2: SNHLY and FYNNEI. Trimming took 6 bases from V and 0 from J, leaving 12 bases between them. CDR3 sequence reads: CASRKTSYSYEQYF. Here the CDR3 DNA reads TGTGCCAGCAGAAAAACTAGTTACTCCTACGAGCAGTACTTC.

The chain joins TRBV28 to TRBJ1-1; D is perhaps TRBD1 (5 bases). With 6 bases removed from V and 10 bases from J, the gap between germline ends came to 27 bases. CDR1 is MDHEN, CDR2 SYDVKM, per germline. This CDR3 has 16 residues. CDR3 region: CASSPAGTGVLLGAFF. Written as DNA, the CDR3 is TGTGCCAGCAGCCCGGCCGGGACGGGGGTTTTGTTAGGAGCTTTCTTT. The complete variable domain, with remaining parts taken from reference TRBV28 and TRBJ1-1, reads DVKVTQSSRYLVKRTGEKVFLECVQDMDHENMFWYRQDPGLGLRLIYFSYDVKMKEKGDIPEGYSVSREKKERFSLILESASTNQTSMYLCASSPAGTGVLLGAFFGQGTRLTVV.

This clone came up once. This chain links TRBV27 with TRBJ2-5; D is unresolved. From germline, CDR1 is MNHEY and CDR2 SMNVEV (reference sequence). CDR3 length: 13 amino acids. The germline V and J ends were trimmed by 5 bases and 1 base, with 8 bases remaining between them. The CDR3 DNA sequence: TGTGCCAGCAGTCGGTGGTCCCAAGAGACCCAGTACTTC. This encodes CASSRWSQETQYF.

This clone was detected only once. This chain connects TRBV18 to TRBJ2-4; no clear D. CDR1 and CDR2 (germline): KGHSH, LQKENI. CDR3 length: 15 residues. The V end was cut by 3 bases, the J end by 7 bases, with 16 bases between. The CDR3 here is CASSPTRADGNIQYF. As DNA, the CDR3 is TGTGCCAGCTCACCCACCCGGGCCGACGGGAACATTCAGTACTTC.

CDR3 in amino acids: CASSEGGEGNQPQHF. DNA of the CDR3: TGTGCCAGCAGTGAGGGGGGCGAGGGCAATCAGCCCCAGCATTTT. This chain connects TRBV9 to TRBJ1-5; maybe TRBD1 (6 bases). Trimming left V 5 bases short and J 2 bases short, with 14 bases between. This CDR3 region has 15 residues. Per the germline V gene, CDR1 is SGDLS and CDR2 is YYNGEE.

The chain recombines TRBV7-2 with TRBJ2-7, with a possible D match to TRBD1 (6 bases). The CDR3 sequence is 14 residues long. V was clipped by 0 bases and J by 3 bases, with 9 bases between them. Germline V gene sequence: CDR1 SGHTA, CDR2 FQGNSA. CDR3: CASSLATGYYEQYF. CDR3 DNA sequence: TGTGCCAGCAGCTTAGCTACAGGGTACTACGAGCAGTACTTC.

V usage is TRBV2 and J usage is TRBJ2-7; D gene ambiguous. V was pared by 6 bases and J by 4 bases, with 7 bases between. The CDR3 contains 11 residues. The germline V gene encodes CDR1 SNHLY and CDR2 FYNNEI. The CDR3 is CASRETYEQYF. As DNA, the CDR3 is TGTGCCAGCAGGGAAACTTACGAGCAGTACTTC.

The V call is TRBV7-3, the J call TRBJ2-1; 9 bases agree with TRBD2. Losses at the gene ends were 4 bases for V and 7 bases for J; bases not matched to a gene: 11. Looked up from germline, CDR1 is SGHTA and CDR2 is FQGTGA. The CDR3 is 16 residues long. The CDR3 nucleotides are TGTGCCAGCAGCTCTCTTGTTGGTAGCGGGAGTAATGAGCAGTTCTTC. This codes for CASSSLVGSGSNEQFF.

The rearrangement links TRBV28 to TRBJ1-1; D uncertain. The germline V gene encodes CDR1 MDHEN and CDR2 SYDVKM. V was trimmed by 4 bases and J by 4 bases, leaving 19 bases between them. The CDR3 is 16 amino acids. The CDR3 reads CASSSQRIARVTEAFF. DNA for the CDR3: TGTGCCAGCAGTTCGCAGAGGATTGCTCGGGTCACTGAAGCTTTCTTT.

V gene TRBV6-5 combines with J gene TRBJ2-6, with no clear D. This CDR3 is 13 amino acids long. V was cut by 2 bases and J by 8 bases, with 7 bases left in between. Germline loops: CDR1 MNHEY, CDR2 SVGAGI. This CDR3 is CASSYPGTNVLTF. The CDR3 DNA sequence: TGTGCCAGCAGTTACCCTGGAACCAACGTCCTGACTTTC.

This clone was found once. The rearrangement uses TRBV6-5 and TRBJ2-7; 10 bases fit TRBD2. The CDR3 contains 15 residues. Germline V lookup: CDR1 MNHEY, CDR2 SVGAGI. V gave up 4 bases and J gave up 2 bases; unmatched junction bases: 5. The CDR3 loop reads CASSSIAGGTYEQYF. DNA of the CDR3: TGTGCCAGCAGTTCGATAGCGGGAGGCACCTACGAGCAGTACTTC.

This clone has just one count. The V gene is TRBV9, the J gene TRBJ2-1; D unclear. The germline CDR1 and CDR2 sequences are SGDLS and YYNGEE. This CDR3 has 12 amino acids. V was trimmed by 4 bases and J by 11 bases, leaving 13 bases between them. This CDR3 reads CASSHTERQQFF. Written as DNA, the CDR3 is TGTGCCAGCAGCCACACTGAGCGCCAGCAGTTCTTC.

Note on this clone: An end of the junction does not agree with germline; a read error may underlie this. The rearrangement links TRBV7-2 to TRBJ2-1, with D perhaps TRBD2 (5 bases). CDR3 length: 13 residues. Germline V gene data show CDR1 as SGHTA and CDR2 as FQGNSA. The CDR3 nucleotides are TGTGCCAGCAGCCTAGCCTTCTTGAATGAGCAGTTCTTC. Translating gives CASSLAFLNEQFF.

V gene TRBV7-2 combines with J gene TRBJ1-5; D is perhaps TRBD1 (5 bases). There are 15 residues in the CDR3. The V gene's germline CDR1 is SGHTA and CDR2 FQGNSA. V lost 1 base, J lost 6 bases, and 13 bases lay in between. The DNA for the CDR3 is TGTGCCAGCAGCTTAGGTCCAGGGTTGGGTCAGCCCCAGCATTTT. Protein product: CASSLGPGLGQPQHF.

J is TRBJ2-2 and V is TRBV9; TRBD2 matches 12 bases. CDR1 is SGDLS, CDR2 YYNGEE, per germline. Losses at the gene ends were 0 bases for V and 5 bases for J; bases not matched to a gene: 2. The CDR3 has 16 amino acids. Here the CDR3 DNA reads TGTGCCAGCAGCGTAGAGGGGACTAGCGGGACCGGGGAGCTGTTTTTT. It encodes CASSVEGTSGTGELFF.